The 3 T cell receptor beta chains given below trace back to one sample, sequenced in a study of blood T cell repertoires in COVID-19. Profiled with immunoSEQ multiplex PCR; TCRdb holds only in-frame clones, not every one. The sample includes about 100,000 clones, roughly 90% seen only once; the top ten take about 1.5%. Specimen: peripheral blood. The receptors were gathered from a human donor with active COVID-19. The donor label of this sample is uncertain.

The chain links TRBV30 to TRBJ1-2, with D uncertain. Per the germline V gene, CDR1 is GTSNPN and CDR2 is SVGIG (reference sequence). The V gene lost 3 bases and the J gene lost 4 bases, with 27 bases spanning the gap. The CDR3 is made up of 18 amino acids. CDR3 nucleotides: TGTGCCTGGAGGCCCCTTATGGGCTCCTTTAATCCCTCCTATGGCTACACCTTC. The encoded protein is CAWRPLMGSFNPSYGYTF.

The rearrangement links TRBV5-3 to TRBJ2-7; D call uncertain. TRBV5-3 is flagged as an ORF with uncertain function. This CDR3 has 14 amino acids. V lost 9 bases and J 0 bases, leaving 16 bases between the germline ends. The CDR3 coding sequence is TGTGCCATTCCGCCGAGCCCGAGCTCCTACGAGCAGTACTTC. Translated: CAIPPSPSSYEQYF.

V usage is TRBV11-2 and J usage is TRBJ1-2; D not certain. The CDR3 has 15 residues. Germline V gene data show CDR1 as SGHAT and CDR2 as FQNNGV. V lost 3 bases, J lost 0 bases, and 11 bases lay in between. The CDR3: CASSLRRTANYGYTF. The CDR3 DNA reads TGTGCCAGCAGCTTGCGTCGGACTGCTAACTATGGCTACACCTTC. Variable domain in full (rest from reference TRBV11-2 and TRBJ1-2): EAGVAQSPRYKIIEKRQSVAFWCNPISGHATLYWYQQILGQGPKLLIQFQNNGVVDDSQLPKDRFSAERLKGVDSTLKIQPAKLEDSAVYLCASSLRRTANYGYTFGSGTRLTVV.